This T cell receptor beta chain stems from a study of blood T cells in healthy people across ages (dated by TCRdb to about 2015). Looking at the study overall: In model experiments, template switching captured about one uniquely barcoded TCR beta cDNA molecule for every two T cells. Using deep sequencing normalized with unique cDNA molecular identifiers, the study measured how TCR beta repertoire diversity changes with age. The donors were divided into four age groups: young (average around 15 years), middle-aged (approximately 42), aged (approximately 59) and long-lived (82). Donors of different ages were randomly distributed across sequencing lanes to avoid experimental bias. For two donors (one aged 18 to 30 and one aged 80 or older), the study analyzed two additional independent replicas of 1 million unique cDNA reads from the same blood draw. Here is what the overall study found, with its caveats: The percentage of naive T cells measured by flow cytometry correlated strongly with observed TCR beta diversity. Conclusive comparison of naive and antigen-experienced compartments was prevented by the profiling of bulk unsorted PBMCs. Estimates of total diversity based on one million sequenced T cells were regarded as lower bounds and as underestimates. The long-lived group showed more naive CD4+ T cells, fewer expanded clones and increased TCR diversity than the aged group, suggesting age selection. Observed TCR beta diversity per million T cells fell roughly linearly with age, and a significant reduction was already apparent by age roughly 40. The CMV infection status of donors was not known, potentially confounding age-related changes in expanded clonotypes.

The donors were 40 or so Caucasian individuals from Russia, aged roughly 6 to 90 years, who were systemically healthy. About 9.8 milliliters of peripheral blood were drawn from each donor into EDTA-treated Vacutainer tubes. Ficoll-Paque density-gradient centrifugation was used to isolate PBMCs, with at least 7 million obtained per sample. Trizol reagent was used to extract total RNA from the PBMCs, yielding at least 5.5 micrograms per sample. Naive CD45RAhigh/CD27high T cell percentages were measured by flow cytometry on a PBMC aliquot from every donor. From the cysteine through the phenylalanine, the CDR3 covers 15 amino acids. Only CDR3 DNA is held: 45 bases, read in frame from base 1. According to the germline V gene, CDR1 reads MDHEN and CDR2 reads SYDVKM. Trimming takes 2 bases off V and 6 bases off J; junction bases not matched to a gene: 8. The library was obtained by 5' RACE. Sequencing took place on an Illumina HiSeq 2500. The second PCR ran for about 6 to 11 cycles and used a J-beta primer mix along with a sample-barcoded 5' primer. A template-switch 5' adaptor carrying 12 random nucleotides introduced a unique molecular identifier onto each TCR beta cDNA molecule. At least 2.5 million CDR3-containing paired-end reads were obtained from each sample. The Mint cDNA synthesis kit, primed by a TRBC-specific oligonucleotide, was used to synthesize first-strand cDNA from all RNA. All cDNA was treated with uracil-DNA glycosylase and then went through a first 18-cycle PCR with the universal primers M1SS and BC2_uni_R. The source study handled its data this way. Normalization of each sample was performed by random selection of 1 million high-quality reads, each carrying a distinct molecular identifier. Reads sharing molecular identifiers were discarded rather than binned into consensus sequences. MiTCR, set to a Q25 quality threshold and the strictest error-elimination algorithm, was used for CDR3 identification, clonotype clustering and error correction. A nonparametric unseen species model using Euler transformation provided a lower-bound estimate of total TCR beta diversity. TCRdb took the public reads, trimmed them with fastp at Q25, ran MiXCR for clone calling and kept in-frame beta chains. Each record represents a unique CDR3 protein, reported with the most common genes and DNA among its rows. The V and J calls were not made by the authors but by TCRdb's processing. Present in this sample are just over 1 million distinct CDR3 sequences, more than 40% of which were seen just once. Approximately 17% of the sample belongs to the ten largest clones.

This clonotype was seen a handful of times. What this receptor recognizes is not known. There are no base qualities to consult, and no much larger clone falls within one base. The sequencing sample was made of blood. The chain joins TRBV28 to TRBJ2-7; 9 central nucleotides agree with TRBD1. This clonotype was obtained from a woman aged 55-70 years in good health. The CDR3 reads as follows: CASSLPGTGSSEQYF. The DNA is TGTGCCAGCAGTTTACCCGGGACAGGGTCGTCCGAGCAGTACTTC.